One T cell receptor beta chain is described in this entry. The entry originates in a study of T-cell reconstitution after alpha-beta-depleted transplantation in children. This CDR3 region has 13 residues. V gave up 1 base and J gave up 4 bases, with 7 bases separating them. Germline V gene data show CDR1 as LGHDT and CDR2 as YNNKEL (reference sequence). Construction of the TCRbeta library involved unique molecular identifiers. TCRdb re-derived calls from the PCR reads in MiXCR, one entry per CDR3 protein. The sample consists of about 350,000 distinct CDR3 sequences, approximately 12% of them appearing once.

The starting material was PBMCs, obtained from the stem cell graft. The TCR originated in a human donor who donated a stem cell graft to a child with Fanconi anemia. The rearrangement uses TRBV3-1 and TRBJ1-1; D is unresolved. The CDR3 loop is CASSQGRSTEAFF. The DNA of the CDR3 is TGTGCCAGCAGCCAAGGTCGTAGCACTGAAGCTTTCTTT.